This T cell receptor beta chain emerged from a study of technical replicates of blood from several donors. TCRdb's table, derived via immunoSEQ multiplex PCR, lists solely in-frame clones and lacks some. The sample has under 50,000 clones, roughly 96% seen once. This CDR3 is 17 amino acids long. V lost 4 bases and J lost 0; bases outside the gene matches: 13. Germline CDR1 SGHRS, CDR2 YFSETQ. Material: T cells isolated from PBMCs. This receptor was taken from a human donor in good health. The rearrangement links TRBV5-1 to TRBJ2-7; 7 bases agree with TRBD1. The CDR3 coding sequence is TGCGCCAGCAGCCTCCAAACCGGGACAGTTTTCTCCTACGAGCAGTACTTC. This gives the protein CASSLQTGTVFSYEQYF.